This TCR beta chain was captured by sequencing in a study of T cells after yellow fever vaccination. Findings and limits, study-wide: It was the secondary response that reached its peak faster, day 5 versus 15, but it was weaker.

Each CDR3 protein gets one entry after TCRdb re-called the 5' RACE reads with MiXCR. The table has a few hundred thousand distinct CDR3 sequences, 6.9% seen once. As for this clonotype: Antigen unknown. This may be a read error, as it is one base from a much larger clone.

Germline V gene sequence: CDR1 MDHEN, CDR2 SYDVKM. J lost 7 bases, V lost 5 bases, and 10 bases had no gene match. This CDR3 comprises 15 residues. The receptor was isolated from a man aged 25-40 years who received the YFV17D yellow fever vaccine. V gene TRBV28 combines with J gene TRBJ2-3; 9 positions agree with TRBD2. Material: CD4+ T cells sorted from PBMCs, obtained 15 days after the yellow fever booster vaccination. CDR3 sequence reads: CASSPRQSGGYTQYF. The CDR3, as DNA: TGTGCCAGCAGTCCACGACAGAGCGGGGGGTATACGCAGTATTTT.